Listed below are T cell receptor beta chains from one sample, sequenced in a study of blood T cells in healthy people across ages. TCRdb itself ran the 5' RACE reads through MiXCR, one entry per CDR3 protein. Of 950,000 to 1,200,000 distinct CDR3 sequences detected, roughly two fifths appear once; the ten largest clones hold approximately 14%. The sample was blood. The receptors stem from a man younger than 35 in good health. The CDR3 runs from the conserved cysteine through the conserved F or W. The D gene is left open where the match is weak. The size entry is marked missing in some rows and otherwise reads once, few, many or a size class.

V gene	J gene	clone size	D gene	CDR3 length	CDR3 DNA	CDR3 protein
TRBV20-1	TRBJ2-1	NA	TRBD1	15	TGCAGTGCACCCCCTGACAGGGGCACTTATAATGAGCAGTTCTTC	CSAPPDRGTYNEQFF
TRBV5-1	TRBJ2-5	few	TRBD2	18	TGCGCCAGCAGGACTTTTGGACTAGCAAGGTCTTCTGAAGAGACCCAGTACTTC	CASRTFGLARSSEETQYF
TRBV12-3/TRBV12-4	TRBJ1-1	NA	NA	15	TGTGCCAGCAGTTGGCCCGGGACCGAGGAAGTGGGAGCTTTCTTT	CASSWPGTEEVGAFF
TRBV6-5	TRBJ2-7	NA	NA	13	TGTGCCAGCGAGGCAGTAGACCCTAACGAGCAGTACTTC	CASEAVDPNEQYF
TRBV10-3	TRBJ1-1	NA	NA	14	TGTGCCATCATCGGCAGTCTCCTCCTCACTGAAGCTTTCTTT	CAIIGSLLLTEAFF
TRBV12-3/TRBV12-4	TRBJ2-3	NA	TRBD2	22	TGTGCCAGCAGTTTGTCAGGGTGGTACGGACTAGCGGGGACGAGTGGCACAGATACGCAGTATTTT	CASSLSGWYGLAGTSGTDTQYF
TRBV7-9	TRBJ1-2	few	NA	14	TGTGCCAGCAGCTTCGTCGAAGGGAACTATGGCTACACCTTC	CASSFVEGNYGYTF
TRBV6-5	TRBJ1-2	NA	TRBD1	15	TGTGCCAGCAGCCGACCAGGGGGCGCCGGCTATGGCTACACCTTC	CASSRPGGAGYGYTF
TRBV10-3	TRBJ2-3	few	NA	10	TGTGCCACCGAATCGGATACGCAGTATTTT	CATESDTQYF
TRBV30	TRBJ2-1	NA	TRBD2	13	TGTGCCTGGCACCGCGGGGGGAGCAATGAGCAGTTCTTC	CAWHRGGSNEQFF
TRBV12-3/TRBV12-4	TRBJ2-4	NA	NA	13	TGTGCCAGCAGTATCGGTCCCTCCGACATTCAGTACTTC	CASSIGPSDIQYF
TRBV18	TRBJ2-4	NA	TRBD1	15	TGTGCCAGCTCACCACCAGAGGGACAGGGCGCCATTCAGTACTTC	CASSPPEGQGAIQYF
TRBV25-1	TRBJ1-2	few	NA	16	TGTGCCAGCAGTGAAAGAATCCTGGGTAGTATCCATGGCTACACCTTC	CASSERILGSIHGYTF
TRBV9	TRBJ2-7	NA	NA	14	TGTGCCAGCAGCGTAGATGTGGGGTACAATGAGCAGTACTTC	CASSVDVGYNEQYF
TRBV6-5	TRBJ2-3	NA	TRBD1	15	TGTGCCAGCAGTTACTCGACAGGGGCCACAGATACGCAGTATTTT	CASSYSTGATDTQYF
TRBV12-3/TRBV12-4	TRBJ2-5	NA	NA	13	TGTGCCAGCAGTTATAACAGACAAGAGACCCAGTACTTC	CASSYNRQETQYF
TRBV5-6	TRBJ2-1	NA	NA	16	TGTGCCAGCAGCCATTCCGGGCTAGTAGTTTACAATGAGCAGTTCTTC	CASSHSGLVVYNEQFF
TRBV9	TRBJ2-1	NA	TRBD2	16	TGTGCCAGCAGCTTCATTAGCGGGGTAGCTTTCAATGAGCAGTTCTTC	CASSFISGVAFNEQFF
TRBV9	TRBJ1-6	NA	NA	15	TGTGCCAGCAGCGAACAGGGTCGACATAATTCACCCCTCCACTTT	CASSEQGRHNSPLHF
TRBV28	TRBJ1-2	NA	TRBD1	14	TGTGCCAGCAACCAATCGGACAGGGGGCGTCGCTGCACCTTC	CASNQSDRGRRCTF
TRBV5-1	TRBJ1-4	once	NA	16	TGCGCCAGCAGCACTGGCGCCATTGTAACTAATGAAAAACTGTTTTTT	CASSTGAIVTNEKLFF
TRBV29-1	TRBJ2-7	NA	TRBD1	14	TGCAGCGCAGCTTCGGTACAGGGGTCCTACGAGCAGTACTTC	CSAASVQGSYEQYF
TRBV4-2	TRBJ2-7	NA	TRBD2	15	TGTGCCAGCAGCCAAGAGAGCGGGGGGGGCAATGAGCAGTACTTC	CASSQESGGGNEQYF
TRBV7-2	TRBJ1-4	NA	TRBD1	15	TGTGCCAGCAACTTAAAGGGGACAGACCATGAAAAACTGTTTTTT	CASNLKGTDHEKLFF
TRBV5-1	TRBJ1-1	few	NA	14	TGCGCCAGCAGCCTGACGGTCCCAGACACTGAGGCTTTCTTT	CASSLTVPDTEAFF
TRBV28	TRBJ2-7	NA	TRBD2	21	TGTGCCAACAGTTCCCAAACCACCGGGACTAGCGGGGGGTCTAGCTCCTACGAGCAGTACTTC	CANSSQTTGTSGGSSSYEQYF
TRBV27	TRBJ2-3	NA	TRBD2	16	TGTGCCAGCACGACCGGGGGGTTCCCTAGCACAGATACGCAGTATTTT	CASTTGGFPSTDTQYF
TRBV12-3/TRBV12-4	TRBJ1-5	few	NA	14	TGTGCCAGCAGTCCCAATCTGACACCTCAGCCCCAGCATTTT	CASSPNLTPQPQHF
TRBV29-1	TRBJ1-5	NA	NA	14	TGCAGCGTTGTAGACGGGTATAGCAATCAGCCCCAGCATTTT	CSVVDGYSNQPQHF
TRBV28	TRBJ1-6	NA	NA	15	TGTGCCAGCAGGAGAGAAATCTCCTATAATTCACCCCTCCACTTT	CASRREISYNSPLHF
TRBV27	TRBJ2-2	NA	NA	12	TGTGCCAGCAGAAAGACTGGCGGGGAGCTGTTTTTT	CASRKTGGELFF
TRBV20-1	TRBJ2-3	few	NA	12	TGCAGTGCTAGTCGTGATCGGCATACGCAGTATTTT	CSASRDRHTQYF
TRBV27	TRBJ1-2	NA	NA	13	TGTGCCAGCAGTTTCGCGGACAGAGGTGGCTACACCTTC	CASSFADRGGYTF
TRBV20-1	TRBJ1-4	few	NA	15	TGCAGTGCTTCAATACCCCAGGGAGGAGGCGAAAAACTGTTTTTT	CSASIPQGGGEKLFF
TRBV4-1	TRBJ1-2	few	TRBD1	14	TGCGCCAGCAGCCAAAACAGGGGGGCTGAAGGCTACACCTTC	CASSQNRGAEGYTF
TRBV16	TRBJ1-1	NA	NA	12	TGTGCCAGCAGCCAGGCATCCTCTGAAGCTTTCTTT	CASSQASSEAFF
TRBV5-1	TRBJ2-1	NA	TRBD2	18	TGCGCTAGCACTCCGGGACTAGCGGGACCTAGCTCCTACAATGAGCAGTTCTTC	CASTPGLAGPSSYNEQFF
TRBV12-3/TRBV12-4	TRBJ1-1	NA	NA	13	TGTGCCAGCAGTTTAATTCAGGGGAGGGAAGCTTTCTTT	CASSLIQGREAFF
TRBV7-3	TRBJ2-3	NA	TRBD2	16	TGTGCCAGCAGCCCATACACTAGCGGATACACAGATACGCAGTATTTT	CASSPYTSGYTDTQYF
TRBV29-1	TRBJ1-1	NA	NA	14	TGCAGCGCAAGACGGACAGCCGTGAACACTGAAGCTTTCTTT	CSARRTAVNTEAFF
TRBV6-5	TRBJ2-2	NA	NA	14	TGTGCCAGCAGTTACGAACAGTACACCGGGGAGCTGTTTTTT	CASSYEQYTGELFF
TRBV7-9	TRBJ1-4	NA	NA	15	TGTGCCAGCAGCTTAAGTAGGCGCCAGAATGAAAAACTGTTTTTT	CASSLSRRQNEKLFF
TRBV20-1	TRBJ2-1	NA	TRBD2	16	TGCAGTGCTAGAGATGAAAGCGGGGGGGCAGGGGAGACCCAGTTCTTC	CSARDESGGAGETQFF
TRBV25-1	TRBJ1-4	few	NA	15	TGTGCCAGCAGTCGAACGGCCCGGAGTAATGAAAAACTGTTTTTT	CASSRTARSNEKLFF
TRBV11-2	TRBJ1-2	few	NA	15	TGTGCCAGCAGCTCCGTCCGGGGTATAGTCTATGGCTACACCTTC	CASSSVRGIVYGYTF
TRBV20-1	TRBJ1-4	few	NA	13	TGCAGTGCTTCGAGGACGGGGGTCGAAAAACTGTTTTTT	CSASRTGVEKLFF
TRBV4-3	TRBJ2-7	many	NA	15	TGCGCCAGCAGCCAAGATGACCGGATCACCTACGAGCAGTACTTC	CASSQDDRITYEQYF
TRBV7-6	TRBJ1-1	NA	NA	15	TGTGCCAGCAGCCCTAACAGGGTCCCGAACACTGAAGCTTTCTTT	CASSPNRVPNTEAFF
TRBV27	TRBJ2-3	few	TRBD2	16	TGTGCCAGCAGTACCTGGACTAGCGGGGGGGCGGATACGCAGTATTTT	CASSTWTSGGADTQYF
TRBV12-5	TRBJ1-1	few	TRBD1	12	TGTGCTAGTGGTAGGACAGGGGCTGAAGCTTTCTTT	CASGRTGAEAFF
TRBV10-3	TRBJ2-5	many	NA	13	TGTGCCATCGCGAAGGGGTACCAAGAGACCCAGTACTTC	CAIAKGYQETQYF
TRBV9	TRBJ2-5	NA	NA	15	TGTGCCAGCAGCTCACACCCCGGAGGCCAAGAGACCCAGTACTTC	CASSSHPGGQETQYF
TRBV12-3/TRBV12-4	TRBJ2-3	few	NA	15	TGTGCCAGCAGCTTTCATCGGGCCGAGGCAGATACGCAGTATTTT	CASSFHRAEADTQYF
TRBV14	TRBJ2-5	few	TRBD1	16	TGTGCCAGCAGCCAGGAAGGGACAGGGTTTGATGAGACCCAGTACTTC	CASSQEGTGFDETQYF
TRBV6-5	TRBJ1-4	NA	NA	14	TGTGCCACGGGTGAGGGATCGACTAATGAAAAACTGTTTTTT	CATGEGSTNEKLFF
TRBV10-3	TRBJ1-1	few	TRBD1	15	TGTGCCATCACTGAGAGGACAGGGGGCAGGACTGAAGCTTTCTTT	CAITERTGGRTEAFF
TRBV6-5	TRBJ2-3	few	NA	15	TGTGCCAGCAGGGCTGGGGGAATAAAAAGAGAATCGCAGTATTTT	CASRAGGIKRESQYF
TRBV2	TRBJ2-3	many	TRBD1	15	TGTGCCAGCAGTGAGGGGGACAGGGGCACAGATACGCAGTATTTT	CASSEGDRGTDTQYF
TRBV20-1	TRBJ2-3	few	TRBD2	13	TGCAGTGCGGCGGGGGGACTCACAGATACGCAGTATTTT	CSAAGGLTDTQYF
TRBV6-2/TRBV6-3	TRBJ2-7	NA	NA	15	TGTGCCAGCAGTTACTTTCCAACAGGCTCCTACGAGCAGTACTTC	CASSYFPTGSYEQYF